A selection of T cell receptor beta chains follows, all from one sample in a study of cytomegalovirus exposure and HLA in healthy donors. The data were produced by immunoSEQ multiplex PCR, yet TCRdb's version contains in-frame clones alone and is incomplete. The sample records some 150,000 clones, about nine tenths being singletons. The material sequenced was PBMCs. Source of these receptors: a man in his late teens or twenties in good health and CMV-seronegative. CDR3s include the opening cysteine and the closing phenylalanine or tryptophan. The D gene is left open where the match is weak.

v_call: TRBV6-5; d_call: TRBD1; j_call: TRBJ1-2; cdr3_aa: CASSATGNYGYTF
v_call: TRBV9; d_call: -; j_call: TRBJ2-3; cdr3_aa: CASSEFADTQYF
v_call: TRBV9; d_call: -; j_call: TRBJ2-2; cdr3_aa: CASSVDVGRGTGELFF
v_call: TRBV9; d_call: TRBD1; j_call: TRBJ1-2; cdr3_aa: CASSVDPGGNGYTF
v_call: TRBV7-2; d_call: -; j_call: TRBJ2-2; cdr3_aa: CASSPSRTGELFF
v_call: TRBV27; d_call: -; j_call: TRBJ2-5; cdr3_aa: CASSLSRGAETQYF
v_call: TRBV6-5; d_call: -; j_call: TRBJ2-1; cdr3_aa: CASSYSRGIGNEQFF
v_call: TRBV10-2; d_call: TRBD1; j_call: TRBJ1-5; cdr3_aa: CASSERTGSSAQHF
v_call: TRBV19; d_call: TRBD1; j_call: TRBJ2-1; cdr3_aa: CASSGQGANEQFF
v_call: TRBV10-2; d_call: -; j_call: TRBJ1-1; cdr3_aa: CASSEGQPPGIF
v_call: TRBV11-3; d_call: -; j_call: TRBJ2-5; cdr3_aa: CASSLHRGQIQETQYF
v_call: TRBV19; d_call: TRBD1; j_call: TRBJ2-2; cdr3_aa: CASSMGQGATGELFF
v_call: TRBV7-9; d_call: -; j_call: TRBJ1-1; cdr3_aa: CASTGTKNTEAFF
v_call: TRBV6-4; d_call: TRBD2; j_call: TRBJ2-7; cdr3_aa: CAITGTSGGSDEQYF
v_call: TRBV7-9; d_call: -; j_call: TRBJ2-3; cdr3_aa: CASRAGYTDTQYF
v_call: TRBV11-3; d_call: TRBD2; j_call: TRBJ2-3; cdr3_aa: CASSWGSSGLGADTQYF
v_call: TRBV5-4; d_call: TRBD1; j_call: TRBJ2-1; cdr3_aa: CASSQRQGWDNEQFF
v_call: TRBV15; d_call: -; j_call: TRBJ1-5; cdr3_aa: CATSRGREAQPQHF
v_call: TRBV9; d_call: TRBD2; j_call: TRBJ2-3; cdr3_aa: CASSNPTGLAGGSSGADTQYF
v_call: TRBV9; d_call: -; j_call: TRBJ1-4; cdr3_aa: CASRNPGGKLFF
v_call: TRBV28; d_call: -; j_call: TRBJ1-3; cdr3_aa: CASSSGGLPSGNTIYF
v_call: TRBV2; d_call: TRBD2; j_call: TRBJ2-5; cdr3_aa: CASSPVGGKTQYF
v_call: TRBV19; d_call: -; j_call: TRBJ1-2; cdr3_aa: CASRKEGPFGYTF
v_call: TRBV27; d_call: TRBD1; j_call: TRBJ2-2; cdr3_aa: CASSWGQGNTGELFF
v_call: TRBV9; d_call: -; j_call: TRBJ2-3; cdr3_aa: CASSAQIGTDTQYF
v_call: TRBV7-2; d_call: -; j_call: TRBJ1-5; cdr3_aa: CASSPGPSNQPQHF
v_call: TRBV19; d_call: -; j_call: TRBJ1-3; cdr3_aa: CASSMRDMGFSGNTIYF
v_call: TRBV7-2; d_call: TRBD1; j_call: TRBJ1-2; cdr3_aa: CASSLPDRAWGYTF
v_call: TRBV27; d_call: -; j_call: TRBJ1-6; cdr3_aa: CASSLFGSSYNSPLHF
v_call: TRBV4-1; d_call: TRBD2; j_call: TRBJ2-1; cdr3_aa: CASRDRGLLSGTYNEQFF
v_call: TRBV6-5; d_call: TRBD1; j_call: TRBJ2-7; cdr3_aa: CASSYSWDRDEQYF
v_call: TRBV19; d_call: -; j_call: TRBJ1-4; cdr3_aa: CASSIRTAGDEKLFF
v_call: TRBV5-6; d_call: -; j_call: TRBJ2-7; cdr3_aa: CASSQDRLTYEQYF
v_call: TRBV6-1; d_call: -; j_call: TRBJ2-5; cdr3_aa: CASRPETWTQYF
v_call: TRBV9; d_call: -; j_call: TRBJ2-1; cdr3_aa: CASSSRGTDYNEQFF